This TCR beta chain emerged from a study of shared clonotypes between healthy human individuals. The CDR3 is 12 residues long. Germline assignment: CDR1 MNHEY and CDR2 SMNVEV (reference sequence). V was shortened by 6 bases and J by 6 bases, with 9 bases between the two germline ends. Notes on the study in general: Generation of non-shared clonotypes was less probable than generation of clonotypes shared by all four donors. Clonotypes that were shared across a few donors made up around 5% of naive CD4 clonotypes. What rarefaction showed was incomplete sorted-subset sequencing despite large depth.

Generated by immunoSEQ multiplex PCR, the TCRdb table keeps only in-frame clones and is missing some. The sample holds under 600,000 clones, more than 95% seen once. Comment on this clone: Antigen: not known.

As defined, naive CD8 cells were CD45RO-negative and positively selected for CCR7, with terminally differentiated effector memory CD45RA+ cells excluded. There were no recent acute infections or vaccinations among the donors, who were healthy HIV-negative adults. What was sequenced was naive CD8+ T cells sorted from blood. V is TRBV27 and J is TRBJ2-1, with no clear D. This TCR derives from a man younger than 40 in good health. CDR3 protein: CASRTGLNEQFF. CDR3 nucleotide sequence: TGTGCCAGCAGGACTGGGCTCAATGAGCAGTTCTTC.